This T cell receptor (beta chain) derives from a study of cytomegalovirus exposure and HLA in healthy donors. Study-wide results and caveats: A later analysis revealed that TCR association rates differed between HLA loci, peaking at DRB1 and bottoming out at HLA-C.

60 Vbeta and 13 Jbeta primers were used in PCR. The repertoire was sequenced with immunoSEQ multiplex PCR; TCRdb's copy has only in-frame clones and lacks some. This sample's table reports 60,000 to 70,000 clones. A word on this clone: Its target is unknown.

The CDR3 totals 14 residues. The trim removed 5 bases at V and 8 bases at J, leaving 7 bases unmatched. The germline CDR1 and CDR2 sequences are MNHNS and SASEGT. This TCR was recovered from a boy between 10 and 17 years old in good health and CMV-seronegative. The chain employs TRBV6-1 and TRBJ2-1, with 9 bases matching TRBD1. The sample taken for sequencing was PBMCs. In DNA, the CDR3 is TGTGCCAGCAGTCGACAGGGGGGCCGCGATGAGCAGTTCTTC. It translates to CASSRQGGRDEQFF.